A single T cell receptor beta chain is shown here with its context. No antigen is known for it. This entry belongs to a study of shared clonotypes between healthy human individuals. Genomic DNA per cell subset filled all wells of several immunoSEQ plates. Only in-frame clones appear in the TCRdb table, and some are missing; sequencing was by immunoSEQ multiplex PCR. This sample has some 2.3 million clones, with more than 80% found just once. Trimming took 10 bases from V and 2 from J, leaving 12 bases between them. This CDR3 contains 12 residues. Germline CDR1 reads MDHEN; CDR2 reads SYDVKM. Study findings and constraints: The study's rarefaction showed incomplete sorted-subset sequencing despite large depth. Sampling involved blood alone; tissue repertoires likely differ.

What was sequenced was naive CD4+ T cells from PBMCs. The subset is: CD45RA+ positively selected. This chain connects TRBV28 to TRBJ2-7; a weak D match, TRBD2 (6 bases). The receptor's source is a man between 18 and 35 years old in good health. Some clones in this sample may be carry-over from other donors' samples. The CDR3 DNA follows: TGTGCCACCGGGGGAGGTGCCTACGAGCAGTACTTC. Amino acid sequence: CATGGGAYEQYF.